The 19 T cell receptor beta chains below all came from one sample that was sequenced in a study of T cells in localized non-small cell lung cancer. Measured with immunoSEQ multiplex PCR; TCRdb has only the in-frame clones, and not every one. Of 3,000 to 4,000 clones listed, around 30% are singletons. This specimen was lung tumor tissue, taken before any cancer treatment. Receptor source: a male donor aged 60 or over with stage I lung adenocarcinoma.

V usage is TRBV5-1 and J usage is TRBJ1-2, with a tentative D call TRBD1 (5 bases). The germline gives CDR1 SGHRS, CDR2 YFSETQ. Trimming cost V 2 bases and J 5 bases, with 13 bases left between them. This CDR3 region has 14 residues. CDR3 coding DNA: TGCGCCAGCAGCTTACAAGACAGCGAATATGGCTACACCTTC. Encoded protein: CASSLQDSEYGYTF.

This clone is judged medium-sized (0.01 to 0.1%). The chain recombines TRBV11-3 with TRBJ2-5, with unresolved D. Per germline, CDR1 SGHNT and CDR2 YENEEA. The V and J ends lost 1 base and 5 bases respectively, with 17 bases between them. This CDR3 has 16 amino acids. CDR3 sequence: CASSLVSGLMRETQYF. CDR3 sequence (DNA): TGTGCCAGCAGCTTAGTATCTGGATTGATGAGGGAGACCCAGTACTTC.

The chain uses TRBV11-3 and TRBJ2-1; TRBD2 matches at 9 bases. Germline assignment: CDR1 SGHNT and CDR2 YENEEA. The CDR3 loop spans 17 amino acids. The ends lost 1 base at V and 4 bases at J; junction bases unmatched: 8. CDR3 loop: CASSLGRAGGIYNEQFF. The CDR3 nucleotides read TGTGCCAGCAGCTTAGGACGGGCGGGAGGGATATACAATGAGCAGTTCTTC.

Written as DNA, the CDR3 is TGTGCCTGGAGTGTAAGCGAGGGGGCCTATGGCTACACCTTC. Translating it yields CAWSVSEGAYGYTF. The chain couples TRBV30 to TRBJ1-2, with TRBD1 identical over 7 bases. The CDR3 extends over 14 amino acids. The V and J ends lost 0 bases and 4 bases, in that order; junction bases with no gene match: 5. Germline-derived CDR1 and CDR2 are GTSNPN and SVGIG (reference sequence).

CDR3 DNA: TGTGCCTGGAGTCGACAGGGGGCGGGCGTGGGCGGCTACACCTTC. Protein sequence: CAWSRQGAGVGGYTF. The chain links TRBV30 to TRBJ1-2; 10 nucleotides align to TRBD1. The V segment lost 2 bases and the J segment 8 bases; nucleotides outside the gene matches: 11. The germline CDR1 and CDR2 sequences are GTSNPN and SVGIG (reference sequence). CDR3 length equals 15 residues.

The rearrangement links TRBV11-3 to TRBJ2-5; possible D gene TRBD2, 5 bases. CDR1 is SGHNT and CDR2 is YENEEA in the germline V gene. The ends were cut back, 7 bases at V and 2 bases at J, with 14 bases in the middle. This CDR3 contains 14 residues. The CDR3 loop is CASTPSRGQETQYF. The CDR3 coding sequence is TGTGCCAGCACCCCCTCTCGGGGTCAAGAGACCCAGTACTTC.

The genes are TRBV10-1 and TRBJ1-1; D is unresolved. Germline V gives CDR1 WNHNN, CDR2 SYGVQD (reference sequence). Trimming cost V 4 bases and J 1 base, with 7 bases left between them. CDR3 length: 13 residues. The chain's CDR3 is CASSAAGNTEAFF. Written as DNA, the CDR3 is TGCGCCAGCAGTGCTGCGGGGAACACTGAAGCTTTCTTT.

The rearrangement joins TRBV11-3 to TRBJ2-1; D is possibly TRBD1 (6 bases). Trimming left V 3 bases short and J 4 bases short, with 10 bases between. From germline, CDR1 is SGHNT and CDR2 YENEEA. The CDR3 is made up of 14 amino acids. The CDR3 region has the DNA TGTGCCAGCAGCTTGGACAGCCTTTACAATGAGCAGTTCTTC. It specifies CASSLDSLYNEQFF. Looking up the rest from reference TRBV11-3 and TRBJ2-1 gives the full variable domain: EAGVVQSPRYKIIEKKQPVAFWCNPISGHNTLYWYLQNLGQGPELLIRYENEEAVDDSQLPKDRFSAERLKGVDSTLKIQPAELGDSAVYLCASSLDSLYNEQFFGPGTRLTVL.

This clone was detected only a few times. The V gene is TRBV6-8, the J gene TRBJ1-5; a possible D gene is TRBD1 (6 bases). With 5 bases removed from V and 11 bases from J, the gap between germline ends came to 16 bases. CDR1 and CDR2 (germline): MNHGY, SAAAGT. CDR3 length equals 13 residues. CDR3 in amino acids: CASSLGGTRAQHF. The CDR3 DNA follows: TGTGCCAGCAGTCTAGGGGGTACCAGGGCCCAGCATTTT.

This rearrangement joins TRBV11-3 to TRBJ1-3, with 9 bases fitting TRBD1. The CDR3 totals 14 residues. In germline, CDR1 is SGHNT, CDR2 YENEEA. The J segment lost 9 bases and the V segment lost 5 bases, leaving 8 bases of the junction unmatched. CDR3 sequence (DNA): TGTGCCAGCAGCATAGGACAGGGGAAGGCCACCATATATTTT. Translated, it gives CASSIGQGKATIYF.

CDR3 residues: CASSSPRIPRGQPQHF. The CDR3 nucleotides are TGTGCCAGTAGTTCCCCCCGAATTCCCCGGGGTCAGCCCCAGCATTTT. V is TRBV19 and J is TRBJ1-5; D is ambiguous. Germline CDR1 and CDR2: LNHDA and SQIVND (reference sequence). Trimming left V 5 bases short and J 6 bases short, with 20 bases between. There are 16 residues in the CDR3.

V gene TRBV29-1 combines with J gene TRBJ2-1; TRBD1 matches 10 bases. The germline CDR1 and CDR2 sequences are SQVTM and ANQGSEA. This CDR3 region has 14 residues. The junction had 3 bases not matched to a gene; V was cut back by 1 base and J by 6 bases. This CDR3 reads CSVEGGTGVNEQFF. CDR3 nucleotides: TGCAGCGTTGAAGGGGGGACAGGGGTCAATGAGCAGTTCTTC.

The chain combines TRBV16 with TRBJ2-2; D is undetermined. Trimming stripped 5 bases from V and 6 bases from J, with 7 bases between. The germline CDR1 and CDR2 sequences are KGHSY and FQNENV. The CDR3 is 12 residues long. The CDR3 protein is CASSGYPGELFF. Written as DNA, the CDR3 is TGTGCCAGCAGCGGATACCCCGGGGAGCTGTTTTTT.

The chain uses TRBV28 and TRBJ2-6; D is perhaps TRBD1 (6 bases). Germline lookup yields CDR1 MDHEN and CDR2 SYDVKM. This CDR3 region has 18 residues. V was clipped by 5 bases and J by 0 bases, with 17 bases between them. DNA for the CDR3: TGTGCCAGCAGTATTCCTTCGGGACAAATCTCTGGGGCCAACGTCCTGACTTTC. This gives the protein CASSIPSGQISGANVLTF.

This clone qualifies as medium-sized. The V and J genes are TRBV6-8 and TRBJ1-1; no definite D call. This CDR3 spans 15 amino acids. The V gene lost 6 bases and the J gene lost 5 bases, with 19 bases spanning the gap. Germline assignment: CDR1 MNHGY and CDR2 SAAAGT. The CDR3 coding sequence is TGTGCCAGCAGCTTAATAGGACCCGGAGAAACTGAAGCTTTCTTT. Translated: CASSLIGPGETEAFF.

This clone came up a few times. The V and J genes are TRBV6-7 and TRBJ1-5; possibly TRBD1 for D (5 bases). TRBV6-7 is classed as an ORF, of uncertain function. Trimming took 0 bases from V and 1 from J, leaving 7 bases between them. The CDR3 has 15 residues. CDR3 bases: TGTGCCAGCAGTTACTCCGGGGCCAGCAATCAGCCCCAGCATTTT. Encoded protein: CASSYSGASNQPQHF.

J is TRBJ1-1 and V is TRBV11-3; a possible D gene is TRBD1 (5 bases). The CDR3 loop spans 14 amino acids. Per the germline V gene, CDR1 is SGHNT and CDR2 is YENEEA. Deletions cut 1 base from V and 2 bases from J, with 8 bases between. CDR3 DNA: TGTGCCAGCAGCTTAGGGGGGGAAAACACTGAAGCTTTCTTT. It codes for CASSLGGENTEAFF.

In this sample, this clone turned up once. This rearrangement joins TRBV19 to TRBJ1-2; D possibly corresponds to TRBD1 (6 bases). The CDR3 loop spans 14 amino acids. Between the trimmed V and J ends, which lost 3 bases and 4 bases, there was a span of 12 bases. Per germline, CDR1 LNHDA and CDR2 SQIVND (reference sequence). This chain's CDR3 is CASSITTGLYGYTF. In nucleotides, the CDR3 is TGTGCCAGTAGTATCACGACAGGTCTCTATGGCTACACCTTC. The variable domain in full, completed from reference TRBV19 and TRBJ1-2, reads DGGITQSPKYLFRKEGQNVTLSCEQNLNHDAMYWYRQDPGQGLRLIYYSQIVNDFQKGDIAEGYSVSREKKESFPLTVTSAQKNPTAFYLCASSITTGLYGYTFGSGTRLTVV.

The chain links TRBV25-1 to TRBJ2-2; D not certain. V was cut by 1 base and J by 1 base, with 10 bases left in between. Germline lookup yields CDR1 MGHDK and CDR2 SYGVNS. The CDR3 contains 16 residues. The CDR3 protein is CASSEWAAQNTGELFF. The CDR3 nucleotides read TGTGCCAGCAGTGAATGGGCCGCCCAGAACACCGGGGAGCTGTTTTTT. The whole variable domain, remainder taken from reference TRBV25-1 and TRBJ2-2, is EADIYQTPRYLVIGTGKKITLECSQTMGHDKMYWYQQDPGMELHLIHYSYGVNSTEKGDLSSESTVSRIRTEHFPLTLESARPSHTSQYLCASSEWAAQNTGELFFGEGSRLTVL.